This TCR beta chain derives from a study of blood T cell repertoires in COVID-19. At the level of the study: The study drew acute and convalescent COVID-19 samples from the United States, Italy and Spain.

Per the original methods: Reference gene primer amplification in the assay estimated nucleated cell counts. Assay: immunoSEQ multiplex PCR; the TCRdb copy retains only in-frame clones and omits some. The DNA gave D and trimming, while V, J and clone size come from that table. Of some 130,000 clones in the sample, roughly nine tenths were seen once. CDR1 is SGHKS and CDR2 is YYEKEE in the germline V gene (reference sequence). This CDR3 contains 15 residues. V was trimmed by 0 bases and J by 3 bases, leaving 9 bases between them. This receptor was taken from a man aged 55 to 69 with COVID-19, enrolled during active disease. Sequencing was carried out using peripheral blood. The gene calls are TRBV5-5 and TRBJ1-4, with D unresolved. CDR3 DNA sequence: TGTGCCAGCAGCTTGGCCGGGATCTCTAATGAAAAACTGTTTTTT. It encodes CASSLAGISNEKLFF.